This T cell receptor (beta chain) stems from a study of cytomegalovirus exposure and HLA in healthy donors. Per germline, CDR1 MGHRA and CDR2 YSYEKL. Trimming shortened V by 10 bases and J by 6 bases, and 21 bases separated the two germline ends. This CDR3 is 14 amino acids long. Primers for the PCR totalled 60 Vbeta and 13 Jbeta. Assay: immunoSEQ multiplex PCR; the TCRdb copy retains only in-frame clones and omits some. The sample consists of around 130,000 clones, roughly four fifths of them appearing once. Input material: PBMCs. This sequence joins TRBV4-1 and TRBJ1-2, with D perhaps matching TRBD1 (6 bases). The source is a woman aged 45-60 years in good health and CMV-seronegative. The CDR3 is CAITTGKRGDGYTF. Written as DNA, the CDR3 is TGCGCCATTACTACAGGGAAGCGAGGCGATGGCTACACCTTC.